Sequencing of this T cell receptor beta chain was carried out in a study of cytomegalovirus exposure and HLA in healthy donors. The PCR had 60 Vbeta and 13 Jbeta primers. TCRdb keeps only in-frame clones here, not all; method: immunoSEQ multiplex PCR. Of about 160,000 clones listed, about four fifths are singletons. The sequence was collected from a man aged 25-45 years in good health and CMV-seronegative. Sequencing was carried out using PBMCs.

In DNA, the CDR3 is TGCGCCAGCAGCTGGGGCGGGGGACTAGCGGGACGATTCACAGATACGCAGTATTTT. Translated, it gives CASSWGGGLAGRFTDTQYF. This rearrangement joins TRBV10-1 to TRBJ2-3; the match to TRBD2 covers 13 bases. Germline loops: CDR1 WNHNN, CDR2 SYGVQD (reference sequence). The CDR3 covers 19 residues. The V gene end was trimmed by 6 bases and the J gene end by 2 bases; junction bases not matched to a gene: 14.